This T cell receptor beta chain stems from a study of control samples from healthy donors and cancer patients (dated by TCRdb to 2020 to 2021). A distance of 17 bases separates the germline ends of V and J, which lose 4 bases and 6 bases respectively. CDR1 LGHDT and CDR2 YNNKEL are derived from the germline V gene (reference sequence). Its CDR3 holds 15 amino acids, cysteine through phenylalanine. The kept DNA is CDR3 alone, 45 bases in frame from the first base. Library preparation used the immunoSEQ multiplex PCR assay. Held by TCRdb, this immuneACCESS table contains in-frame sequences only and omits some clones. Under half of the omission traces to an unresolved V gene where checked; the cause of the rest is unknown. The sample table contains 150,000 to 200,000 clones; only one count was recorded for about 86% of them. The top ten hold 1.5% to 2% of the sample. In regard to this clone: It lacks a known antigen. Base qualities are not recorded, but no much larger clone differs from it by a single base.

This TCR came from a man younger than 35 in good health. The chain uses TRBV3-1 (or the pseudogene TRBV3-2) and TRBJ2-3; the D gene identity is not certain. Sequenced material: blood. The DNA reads TGTGCCAGCAGCCCGATTCACTCCTTTGGTGATACGCAGTATTTT. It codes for CASSPIHSFGDTQYF.